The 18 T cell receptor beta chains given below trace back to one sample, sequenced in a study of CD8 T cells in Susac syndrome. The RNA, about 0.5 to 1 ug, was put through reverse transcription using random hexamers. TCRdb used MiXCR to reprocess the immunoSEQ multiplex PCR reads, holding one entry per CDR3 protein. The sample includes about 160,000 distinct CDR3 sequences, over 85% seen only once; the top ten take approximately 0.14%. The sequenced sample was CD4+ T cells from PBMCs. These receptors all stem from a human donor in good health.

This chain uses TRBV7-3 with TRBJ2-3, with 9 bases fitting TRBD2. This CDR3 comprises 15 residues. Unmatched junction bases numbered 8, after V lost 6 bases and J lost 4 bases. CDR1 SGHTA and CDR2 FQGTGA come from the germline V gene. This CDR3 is CASRANSGGADTQYF. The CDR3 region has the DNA TGTGCCAGCAGGGCGAATAGCGGGGGAGCAGATACGCAGTATTTT.

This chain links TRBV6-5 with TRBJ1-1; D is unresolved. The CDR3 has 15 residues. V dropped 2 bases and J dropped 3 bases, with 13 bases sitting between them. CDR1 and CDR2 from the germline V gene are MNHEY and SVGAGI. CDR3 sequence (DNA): TGTGCCAGCAGTTACCAACGCAGCTCCTACACTGAAGCTTTCTTT. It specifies CASSYQRSSYTEAFF.

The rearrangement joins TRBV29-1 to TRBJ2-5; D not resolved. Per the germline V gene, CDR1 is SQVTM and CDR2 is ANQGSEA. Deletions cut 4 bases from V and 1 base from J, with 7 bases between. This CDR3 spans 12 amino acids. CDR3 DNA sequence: TGCAGCGTTGTGGCCACCCAAGAGACCCAGTACTTC. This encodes CSVVATQETQYF.

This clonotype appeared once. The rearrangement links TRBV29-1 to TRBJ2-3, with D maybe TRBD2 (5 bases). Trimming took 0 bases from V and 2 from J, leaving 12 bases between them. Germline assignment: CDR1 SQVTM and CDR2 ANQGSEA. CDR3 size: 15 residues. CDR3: CSVEDRDPNTDTQYF. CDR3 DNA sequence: TGCAGCGTTGAAGACCGGGATCCCAACACAGATACGCAGTATTTT.

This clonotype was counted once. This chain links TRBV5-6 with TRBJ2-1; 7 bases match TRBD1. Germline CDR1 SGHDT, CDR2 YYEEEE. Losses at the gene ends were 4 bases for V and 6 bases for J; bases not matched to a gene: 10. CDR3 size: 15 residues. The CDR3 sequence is CASSLLGRDSNEQFF. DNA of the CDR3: TGTGCCAGCAGCCTCCTGGGTCGGGACAGCAATGAGCAGTTCTTC.

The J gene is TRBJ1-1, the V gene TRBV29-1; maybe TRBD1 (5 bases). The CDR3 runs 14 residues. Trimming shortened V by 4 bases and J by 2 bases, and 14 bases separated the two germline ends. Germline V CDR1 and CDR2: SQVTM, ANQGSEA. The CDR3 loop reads CSVAPGRLNTEAFF. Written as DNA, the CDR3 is TGCAGCGTTGCACCGGGACGGCTAAACACTGAAGCTTTCTTT.

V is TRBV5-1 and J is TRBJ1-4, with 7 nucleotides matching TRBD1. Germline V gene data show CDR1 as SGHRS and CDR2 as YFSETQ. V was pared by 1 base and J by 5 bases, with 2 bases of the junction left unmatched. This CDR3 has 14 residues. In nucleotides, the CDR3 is TGCGCCAGCAGCTTGAAACAGGGGAATGAAAAACTGTTTTTT. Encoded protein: CASSLKQGNEKLFF. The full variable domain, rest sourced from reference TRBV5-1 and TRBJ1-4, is KAGVTQTPRYLIKTRGQQVTLSCSPISGHRSVSWYQQTPGQGLQFLFEYFSETQRNKGNFPGRFSGRQFSNSRSEMNVSTLELGDSALYLCASSLKQGNEKLFFGSGTQLSVL.

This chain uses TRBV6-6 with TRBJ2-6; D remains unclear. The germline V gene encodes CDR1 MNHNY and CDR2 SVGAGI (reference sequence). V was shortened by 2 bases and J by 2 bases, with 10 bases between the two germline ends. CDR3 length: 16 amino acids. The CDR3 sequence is CASSYEWVPGANVLTF. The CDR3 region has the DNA TGTGCCAGCAGTTACGAATGGGTCCCTGGGGCCAACGTCCTGACTTTC.

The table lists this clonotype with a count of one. CDR3 region: CASSQPGRSYEQYF. CDR3 DNA sequence: TGTGCCAGCAGCCAACCGGGACGGTCCTACGAGCAGTACTTC. The gene calls are TRBV3-1 and TRBJ2-7, with D perhaps TRBD1 or TRBD2 (5 bases each). Trimming removed 2 bases at V and 1 base at J, with 9 bases between. The CDR3 extends over 14 amino acids. Germline V lookup: CDR1 LGHDT, CDR2 YNNKEL (reference sequence).

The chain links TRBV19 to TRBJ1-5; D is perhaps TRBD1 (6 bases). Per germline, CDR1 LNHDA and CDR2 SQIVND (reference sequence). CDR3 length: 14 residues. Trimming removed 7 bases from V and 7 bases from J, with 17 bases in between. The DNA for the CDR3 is TGTGCCAGTAACCCACAGGGAATTAGGCAGCCCCAGCATTTT. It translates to CASNPQGIRQPQHF. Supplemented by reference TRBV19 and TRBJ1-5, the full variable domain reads DGGITQSPKYLFRKEGQNVTLSCEQNLNHDAMYWYRQDPGQGLRLIYYSQIVNDFQKGDIAEGYSVSREKKESFPLTVTSAQKNPTAFYLCASNPQGIRQPQHFGDGTRLSIL.

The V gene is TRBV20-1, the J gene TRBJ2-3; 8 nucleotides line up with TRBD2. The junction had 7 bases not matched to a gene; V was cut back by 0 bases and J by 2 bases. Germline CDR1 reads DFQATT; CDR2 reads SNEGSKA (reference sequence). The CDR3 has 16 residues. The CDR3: CSARDLGLGNTDTQYF. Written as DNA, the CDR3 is TGCAGTGCTAGAGATTTGGGACTAGGAAACACAGATACGCAGTATTTT.

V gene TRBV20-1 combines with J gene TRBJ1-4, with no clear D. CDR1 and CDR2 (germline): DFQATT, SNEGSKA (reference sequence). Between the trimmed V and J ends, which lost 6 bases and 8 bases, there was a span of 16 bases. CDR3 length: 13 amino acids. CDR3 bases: TGCAGTGCCGCGTGGCGTACGGGGGAAAAACTGTTTTTT. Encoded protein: CSAAWRTGEKLFF.

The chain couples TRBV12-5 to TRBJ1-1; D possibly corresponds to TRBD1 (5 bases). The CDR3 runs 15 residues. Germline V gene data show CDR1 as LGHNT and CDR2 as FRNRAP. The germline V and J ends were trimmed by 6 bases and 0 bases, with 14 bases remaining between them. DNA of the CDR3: TGTGCTAGTGGAACGGGGGTTATAATGAACACTGAAGCTTTCTTT. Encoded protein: CASGTGVIMNTEAFF. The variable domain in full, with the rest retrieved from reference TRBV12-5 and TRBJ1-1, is DARVTQTPRHKVTEMGQEVTMRCQPILGHNTVFWYRQTMMQGLELLAYFRNRAPLDDSGMPKDRFSAEMPDATLATLKIQPSEPRDSAVYFCASGTGVIMNTEAFFGQGTRLTVV.

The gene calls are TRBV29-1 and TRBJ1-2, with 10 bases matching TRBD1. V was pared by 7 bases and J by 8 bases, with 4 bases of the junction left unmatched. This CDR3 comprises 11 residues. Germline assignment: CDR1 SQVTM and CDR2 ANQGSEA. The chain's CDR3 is CSAWDRGGYTF. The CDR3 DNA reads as TGCAGCGCCTGGGACAGGGGCGGCTACACCTTC.

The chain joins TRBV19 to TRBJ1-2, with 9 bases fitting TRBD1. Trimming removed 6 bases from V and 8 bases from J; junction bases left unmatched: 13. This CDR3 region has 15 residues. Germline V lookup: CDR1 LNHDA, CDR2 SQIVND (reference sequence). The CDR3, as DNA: TGTGCCAGTAGCGCGGACAGGGGAGCGCTCGGAGGCTACACCTTC. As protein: CASSADRGALGGYTF.

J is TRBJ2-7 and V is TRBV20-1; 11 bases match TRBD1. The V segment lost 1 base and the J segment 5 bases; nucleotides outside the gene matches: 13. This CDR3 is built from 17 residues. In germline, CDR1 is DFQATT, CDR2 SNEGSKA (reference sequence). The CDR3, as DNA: TGCAGTGCTAGAGTTGGCGTCGGGGGACAGGGGGTCAACGAGCAGTACTTC. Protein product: CSARVGVGGQGVNEQYF.

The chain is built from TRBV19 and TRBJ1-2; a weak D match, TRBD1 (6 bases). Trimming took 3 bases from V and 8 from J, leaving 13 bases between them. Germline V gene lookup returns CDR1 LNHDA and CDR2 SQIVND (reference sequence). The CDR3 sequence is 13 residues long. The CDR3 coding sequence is TGTGCCAGTAGTATCTTCAACAGGGCCGGCTACACCTTC. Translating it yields CASSIFNRAGYTF.

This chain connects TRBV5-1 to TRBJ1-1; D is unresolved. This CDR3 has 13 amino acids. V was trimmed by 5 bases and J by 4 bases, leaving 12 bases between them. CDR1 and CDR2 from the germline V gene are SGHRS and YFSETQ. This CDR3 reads CASRSLLATEAFF. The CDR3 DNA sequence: TGCGCCAGCAGGTCGCTCTTGGCCACTGAAGCTTTCTTT.